These T cell receptor beta chains were read from a single sample in a study of vaccination effects on CD4 cells after COVID-19. Their specific antigens are unknown. Only in-frame clones appear in the TCRdb table, and some are missing; sequencing was by immunoSEQ multiplex PCR. The sample has 25,000 to 35,000 clones, roughly 63% seen once. Specimen: CD4+ T cells from PBMCs cultured with HCoV-229E spike peptides, collected before COVID-19 vaccination. These receptor sequences come from a human donor who received a COVID-19 vaccine. Both conserved end residues are part of each CDR3. The order of the fields is V gene, CDR3 protein.

v_call: TRBV11-2
cdr3_aa: CASSLEWDLEAFF

v_call: TRBV7-2
cdr3_aa: CASSSLRGSFADTQYF

v_call: TRBV5-8
cdr3_aa: CASSLDPKGPSGANVLTF

v_call: TRBV4-3
cdr3_aa: CASSQETGIGYTF

v_call: TRBV3-1/TRBV3-2
cdr3_aa: CASSQDRAGVYGYTF

v_call: TRBV30
cdr3_aa: CAWSGENSPLHF

v_call: TRBV28
cdr3_aa: CASRAPGHQETQYF

v_call: TRBV30
cdr3_aa: CAWRPGGHEQFF

v_call: TRBV7-2
cdr3_aa: CASSVWTGPNQPQHF

v_call: TRBV12-3/TRBV12-4
cdr3_aa: CASSIGLEQYF

v_call: TRBV6-5
cdr3_aa: CASRGDRASNYGYTF

v_call: TRBV28
cdr3_aa: CASSWQGIGELFF

v_call: TRBV10-3
cdr3_aa: CAISRLDGEQFF

v_call: TRBV2
cdr3_aa: CASKGGLAGAYEQYF

v_call: TRBV3-1/TRBV3-2
cdr3_aa: CASSQEGRERGNYGYTF

v_call: TRBV19
cdr3_aa: CASRLAPGVNYGYTF

v_call: TRBV12-3/TRBV12-4
cdr3_aa: CASSFPGQGFTF

v_call: TRBV5-4
cdr3_aa: CASRSTGAFGYGYTF

v_call: TRBV7-2
cdr3_aa: CASSLMAGLSYEQYF

v_call: TRBV6-5
cdr3_aa: CASSFGGSGTYEQYF

v_call: TRBV6-2/TRBV6-3
cdr3_aa: CASSQPPTGELFF

v_call: TRBV4-1
cdr3_aa: CASSPLGQGRNSNQPQHF

v_call: TRBV20-1
cdr3_aa: CSARAAGAAFF

v_call: TRBV9
cdr3_aa: CASSPTSGYGEQYF

v_call: TRBV19
cdr3_aa: CASTPPGVPYEQYF

v_call: TRBV7-2
cdr3_aa: CASSLAPLAGGPLRGTQYF

v_call: TRBV6-5
cdr3_aa: CASSLDGNYGYTF

v_call: TRBV6-6
cdr3_aa: CASSPQGRGADTQYF

v_call: TRBV6-5
cdr3_aa: CASGPPGAVYGYTF

v_call: TRBV9
cdr3_aa: CASSPGGQGAENGYTF

v_call: TRBV3-1/TRBV3-2
cdr3_aa: CASSLRDSGTPLHF

v_call: TRBV6-5
cdr3_aa: CATRLAGRDTQYF

v_call: TRBV4-1
cdr3_aa: CASSQEGSSGGRLGTDTQYF

v_call: TRBV29-1
cdr3_aa: CSVGGNYNEQFF

v_call: TRBV5-1
cdr3_aa: CASSLGQGGLSGELFF

v_call: TRBV6-2/TRBV6-3
cdr3_aa: CASSYSWTSLATDTQYF

v_call: TRBV4-2
cdr3_aa: CASSQDLEGWVDRTEAFF

v_call: TRBV6-6
cdr3_aa: CASGLRGTEAFF

v_call: TRBV5-4
cdr3_aa: CASSLPGSPGTQYF

v_call: TRBV19
cdr3_aa: CASSMEGVSNQPQHF

v_call: TRBV10-3
cdr3_aa: CAISGNNEKLFF

v_call: TRBV4-1
cdr3_aa: CASSQVFSLKQGLNTEAFF

v_call: TRBV6-5
cdr3_aa: CASSYRYRDYGYTF

v_call: TRBV19
cdr3_aa: CATRQGNQPQHF

v_call: TRBV5-1
cdr3_aa: CASSTSGTANTEAFF

v_call: TRBV19
cdr3_aa: CASSRQMNTEAFF

v_call: TRBV19
cdr3_aa: CASSIRRAAAEAFF

v_call: TRBV7-2
cdr3_aa: CATAGRVNSPLHF

v_call: TRBV7-9
cdr3_aa: CASRKPGGYGYTF

v_call: TRBV29-1
cdr3_aa: CSFWGRAYNEQFF

v_call: TRBV28
cdr3_aa: CASSFWGKQPQHF

v_call: TRBV5-6
cdr3_aa: CASSLNAGWPYNEQFF

v_call: TRBV14
cdr3_aa: CASSLAGGVTEQYF